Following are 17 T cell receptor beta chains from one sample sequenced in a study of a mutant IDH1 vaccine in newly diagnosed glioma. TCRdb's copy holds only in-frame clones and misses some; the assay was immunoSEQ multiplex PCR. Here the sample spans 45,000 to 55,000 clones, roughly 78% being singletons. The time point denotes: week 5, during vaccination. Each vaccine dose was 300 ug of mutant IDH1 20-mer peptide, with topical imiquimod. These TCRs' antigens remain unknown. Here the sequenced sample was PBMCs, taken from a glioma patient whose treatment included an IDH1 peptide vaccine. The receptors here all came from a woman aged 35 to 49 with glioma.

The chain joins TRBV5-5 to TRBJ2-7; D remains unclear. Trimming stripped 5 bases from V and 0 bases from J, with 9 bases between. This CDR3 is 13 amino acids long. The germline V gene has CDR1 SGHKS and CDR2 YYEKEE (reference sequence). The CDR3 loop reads CASRFGSSYEQYF. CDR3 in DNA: TGTGCCAGCAGATTTGGCAGCTCCTACGAGCAGTACTTC.

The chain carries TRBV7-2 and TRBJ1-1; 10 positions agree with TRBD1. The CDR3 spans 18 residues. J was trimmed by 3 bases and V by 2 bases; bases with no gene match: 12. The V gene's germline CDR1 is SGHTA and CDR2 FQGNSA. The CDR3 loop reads CASSLLSFGTGADTEAFF. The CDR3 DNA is TGTGCCAGCAGCTTATTGAGCTTCGGGACAGGGGCGGACACTGAAGCTTTCTTT.

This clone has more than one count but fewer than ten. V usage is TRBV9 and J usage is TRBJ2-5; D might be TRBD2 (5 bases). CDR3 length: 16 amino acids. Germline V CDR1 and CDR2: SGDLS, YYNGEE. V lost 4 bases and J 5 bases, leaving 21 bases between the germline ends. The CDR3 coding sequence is TGTGCCAGCAGCCCAAGAGGACTCAAGCAGGTGGAGACCCAGTACTTC. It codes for CASSPRGLKQVETQYF.

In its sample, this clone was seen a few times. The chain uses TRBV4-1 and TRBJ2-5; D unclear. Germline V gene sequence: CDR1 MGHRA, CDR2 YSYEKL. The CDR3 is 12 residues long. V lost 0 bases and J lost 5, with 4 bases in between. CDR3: CASSQDFETQYF. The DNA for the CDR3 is TGCGCCAGCAGCCAAGATTTTGAGACCCAGTACTTC.

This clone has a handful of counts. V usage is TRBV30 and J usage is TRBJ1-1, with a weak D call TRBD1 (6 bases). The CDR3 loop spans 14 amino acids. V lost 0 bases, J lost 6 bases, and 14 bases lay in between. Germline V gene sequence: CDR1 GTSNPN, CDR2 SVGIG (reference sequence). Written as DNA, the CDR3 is TGTGCCTGGAGTGTACCCAGGGAGGGGGCTGAAGCTTTCTTT. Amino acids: CAWSVPREGAEAFF.

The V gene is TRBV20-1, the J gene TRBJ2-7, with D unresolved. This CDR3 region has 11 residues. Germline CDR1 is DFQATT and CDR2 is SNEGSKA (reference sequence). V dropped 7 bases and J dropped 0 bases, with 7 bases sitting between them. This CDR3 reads CSVGGSYEQYF. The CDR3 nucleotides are TGCAGTGTTGGTGGCTCCTACGAGCAGTACTTC.

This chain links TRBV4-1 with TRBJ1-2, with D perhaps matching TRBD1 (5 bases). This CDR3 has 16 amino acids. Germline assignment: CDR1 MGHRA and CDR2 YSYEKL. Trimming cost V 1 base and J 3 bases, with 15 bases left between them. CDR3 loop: CASSQVLGGRYYGYTF. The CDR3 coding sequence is TGCGCCAGCAGCCAAGTCCTTGGGGGGAGGTACTATGGCTACACCTTC.

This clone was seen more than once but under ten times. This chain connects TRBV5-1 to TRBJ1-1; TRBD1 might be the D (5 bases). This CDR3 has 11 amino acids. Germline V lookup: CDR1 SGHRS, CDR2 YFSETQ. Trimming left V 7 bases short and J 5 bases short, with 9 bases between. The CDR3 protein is CASGKGTEAFF. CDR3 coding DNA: TGCGCCAGCGGTAAGGGGACTGAAGCTTTCTTT.

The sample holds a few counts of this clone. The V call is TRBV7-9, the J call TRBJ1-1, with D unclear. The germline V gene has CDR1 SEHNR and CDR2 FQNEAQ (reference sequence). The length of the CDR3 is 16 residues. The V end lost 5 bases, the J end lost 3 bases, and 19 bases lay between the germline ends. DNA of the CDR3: TGTGCCAGCAGCGGGAGAGGAACGCTAGCGTACACTGAAGCTTTCTTT. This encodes CASSGRGTLAYTEAFF. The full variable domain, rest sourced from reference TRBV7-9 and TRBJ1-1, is DTGVSQNPRHKITKRGQNVTFRCDPISEHNRLYWYRQTLGQGPEFLTYFQNEAQLEKSRLLSDRFSAERPKGSFSTLEIQRTEQGDSAMYLCASSGRGTLAYTEAFFGQGTRLTVV.

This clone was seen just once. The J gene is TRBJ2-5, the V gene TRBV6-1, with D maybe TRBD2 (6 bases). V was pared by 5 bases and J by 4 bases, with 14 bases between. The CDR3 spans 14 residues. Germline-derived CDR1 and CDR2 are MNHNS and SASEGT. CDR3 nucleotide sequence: TGTGCCAGCAGTCCCACTAGCCCTCGAGAGACCCAGTACTTC. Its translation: CASSPTSPRETQYF.

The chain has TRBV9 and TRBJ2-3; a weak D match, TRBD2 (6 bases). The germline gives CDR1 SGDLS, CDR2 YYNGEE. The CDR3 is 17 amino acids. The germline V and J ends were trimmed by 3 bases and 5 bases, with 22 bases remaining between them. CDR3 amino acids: CASSGRFLRDGGDTQYF. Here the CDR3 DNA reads TGTGCCAGCAGCGGGCGGTTCCTCAGGGACGGGGGAGATACGCAGTATTTT.

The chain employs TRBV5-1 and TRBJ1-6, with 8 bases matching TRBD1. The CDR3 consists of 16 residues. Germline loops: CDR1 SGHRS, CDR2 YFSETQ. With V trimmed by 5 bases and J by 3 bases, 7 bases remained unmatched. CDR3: CASSYGQGGYNSPLHF. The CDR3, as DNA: TGCGCCAGCAGTTATGGACAGGGAGGCTATAATTCACCCCTCCACTTT.

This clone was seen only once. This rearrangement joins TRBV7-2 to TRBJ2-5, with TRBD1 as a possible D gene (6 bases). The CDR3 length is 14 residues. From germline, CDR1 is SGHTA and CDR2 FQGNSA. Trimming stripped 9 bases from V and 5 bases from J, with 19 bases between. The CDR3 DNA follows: TGTGCCAGTTCAGGGACAATCTATACGGAGACCCAGTACTTC. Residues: CASSGTIYTETQYF.

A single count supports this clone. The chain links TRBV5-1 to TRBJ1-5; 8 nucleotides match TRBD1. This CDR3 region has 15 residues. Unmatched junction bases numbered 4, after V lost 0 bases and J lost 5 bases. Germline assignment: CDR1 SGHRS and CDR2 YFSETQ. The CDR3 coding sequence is TGCGCCAGCAGCTTGGGGGACAGGCTAGATCAGCCCCAGCATTTT. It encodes CASSLGDRLDQPQHF.

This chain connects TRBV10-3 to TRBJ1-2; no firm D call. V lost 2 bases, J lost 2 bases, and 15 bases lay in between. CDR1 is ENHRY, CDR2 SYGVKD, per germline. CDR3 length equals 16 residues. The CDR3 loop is CAISEKPRTENYGYTF. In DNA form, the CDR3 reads TGTGCCATCAGTGAGAAACCTCGGACGGAAAACTATGGCTACACCTTC.

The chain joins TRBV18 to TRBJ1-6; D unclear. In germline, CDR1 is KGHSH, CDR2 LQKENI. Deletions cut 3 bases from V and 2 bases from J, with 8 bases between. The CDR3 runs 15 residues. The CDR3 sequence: CASSPEGAYNSPLHF. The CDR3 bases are TGTGCCAGCTCACCTGAGGGCGCCTATAATTCACCCCTCCACTTT. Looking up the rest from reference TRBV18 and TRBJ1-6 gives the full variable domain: NAGVMQNPRHLVRRRGQEARLRCSPMKGHSHVYWYRQLPEEGLKFMVYLQKENIIDESGMPKERFSAEFPKEGPSILRIQQVVRGDSAAYFCASSPEGAYNSPLHFGNGTRLTVT.

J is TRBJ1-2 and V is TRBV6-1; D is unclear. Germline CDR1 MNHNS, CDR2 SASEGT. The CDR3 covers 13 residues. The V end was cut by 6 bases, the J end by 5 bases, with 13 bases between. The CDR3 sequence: CASRDRSRYGYTF. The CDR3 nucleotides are TGTGCCAGCAGGGATAGGTCCAGATATGGCTACACCTTC.